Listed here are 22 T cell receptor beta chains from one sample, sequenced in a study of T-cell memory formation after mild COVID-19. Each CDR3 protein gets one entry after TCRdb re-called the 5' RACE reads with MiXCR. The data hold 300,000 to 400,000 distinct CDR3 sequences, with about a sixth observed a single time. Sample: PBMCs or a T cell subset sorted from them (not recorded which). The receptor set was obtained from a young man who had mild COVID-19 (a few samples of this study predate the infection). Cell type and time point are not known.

The chain's CDR3 is CASSLAGGASTDTQYF. CDR3 DNA sequence: TGTGCCAGCAGCTTAGCAGGCGGGGCGAGCACAGATACGCAGTATTTT. The chain carries TRBV7-2 and TRBJ2-3; tentative D call: TRBD2 (6 bases). This CDR3 region has 16 residues. V dropped 0 bases and J dropped 0 bases, with 10 bases sitting between them. CDR1 and CDR2 (germline): SGHTA, FQGNSA.

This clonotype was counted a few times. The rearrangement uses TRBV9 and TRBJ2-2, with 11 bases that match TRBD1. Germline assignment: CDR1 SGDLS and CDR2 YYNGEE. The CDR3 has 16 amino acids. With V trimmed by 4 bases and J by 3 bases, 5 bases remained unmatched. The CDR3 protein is CASSQGQGGYTGELFF. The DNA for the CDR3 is TGTGCCAGCAGCCAGGGACAGGGGGGTTACACCGGGGAGCTGTTTTTT.

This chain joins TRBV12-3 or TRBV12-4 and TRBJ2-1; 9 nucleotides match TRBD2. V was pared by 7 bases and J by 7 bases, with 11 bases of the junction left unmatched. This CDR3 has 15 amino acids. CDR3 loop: CASIFSGGGKNEQFF. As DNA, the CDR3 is TGTGCCAGCATATTTAGCGGGGGAGGGAAGAATGAGCAGTTCTTC.

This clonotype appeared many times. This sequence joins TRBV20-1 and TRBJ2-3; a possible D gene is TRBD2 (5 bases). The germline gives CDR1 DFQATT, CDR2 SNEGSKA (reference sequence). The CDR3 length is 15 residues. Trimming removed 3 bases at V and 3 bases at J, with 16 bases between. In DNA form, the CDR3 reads TGCAGTGCTAGGGCAGCCGAGGGAATTACAGATACGCAGTATTTT. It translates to CSARAAEGITDTQYF.

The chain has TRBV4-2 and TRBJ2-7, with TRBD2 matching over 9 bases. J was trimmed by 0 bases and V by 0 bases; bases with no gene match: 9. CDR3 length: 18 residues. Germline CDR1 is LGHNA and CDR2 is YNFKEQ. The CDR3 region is CASSQDARAGGLSYEQYF. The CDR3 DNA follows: TGTGCCAGCAGCCAAGATGCTCGAGCGGGGGGTCTCTCCTACGAGCAGTACTTC.

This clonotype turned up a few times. CDR3 bases: TGTGCCAGCATCATCTCAGGGGGCTTAGATGAGCAGTTCTTC. Protein: CASIISGGLDEQFF. The rearrangement joins TRBV7-2 to TRBJ2-1, with TRBD1 matching 8 bases. The germline V gene encodes CDR1 SGHTA and CDR2 FQGNSA. The J segment lost 8 bases and the V segment lost 7 bases, leaving 10 bases of the junction unmatched. The length of the CDR3 is 14 residues.

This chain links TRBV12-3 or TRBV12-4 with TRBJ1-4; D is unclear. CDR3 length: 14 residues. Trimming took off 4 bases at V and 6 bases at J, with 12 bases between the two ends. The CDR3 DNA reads TGTGCCAGCAGTTCGGCAGAACCTTATGAAAAACTGTTTTTT. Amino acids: CASSSAEPYEKLFF.

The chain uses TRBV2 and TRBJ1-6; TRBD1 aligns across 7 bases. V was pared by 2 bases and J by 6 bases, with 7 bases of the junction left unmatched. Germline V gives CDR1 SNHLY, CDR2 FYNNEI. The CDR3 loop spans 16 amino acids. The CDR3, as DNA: TGTGCCAGCAGTGAACCATCAGGGGGTAGTAATTCACCCCTCCACTTT. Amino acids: CASSEPSGGSNSPLHF.

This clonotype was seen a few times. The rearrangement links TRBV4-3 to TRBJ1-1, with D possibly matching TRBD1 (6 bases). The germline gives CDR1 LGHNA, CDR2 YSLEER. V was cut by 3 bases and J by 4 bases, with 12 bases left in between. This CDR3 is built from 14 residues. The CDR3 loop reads CASSQETGVTEAFF. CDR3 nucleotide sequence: TGCGCCAGCAGCCAGGAGACAGGTGTCACTGAAGCTTTCTTT.

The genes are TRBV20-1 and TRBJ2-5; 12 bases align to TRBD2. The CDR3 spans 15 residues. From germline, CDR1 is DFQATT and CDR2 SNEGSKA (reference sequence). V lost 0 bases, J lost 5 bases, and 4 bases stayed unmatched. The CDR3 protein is CSARDRTSGGETQYF. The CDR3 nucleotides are TGCAGTGCTAGAGATAGAACTAGCGGGGGGGAGACCCAGTACTTC.

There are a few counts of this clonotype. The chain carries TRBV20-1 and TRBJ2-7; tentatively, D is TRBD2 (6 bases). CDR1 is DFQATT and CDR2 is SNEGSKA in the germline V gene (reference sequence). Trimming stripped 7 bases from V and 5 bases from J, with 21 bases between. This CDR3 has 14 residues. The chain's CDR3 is CSVRTGERRHEQYF. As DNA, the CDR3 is TGCAGTGTCCGGACGGGGGAGAGAAGGCACGAGCAGTACTTC.

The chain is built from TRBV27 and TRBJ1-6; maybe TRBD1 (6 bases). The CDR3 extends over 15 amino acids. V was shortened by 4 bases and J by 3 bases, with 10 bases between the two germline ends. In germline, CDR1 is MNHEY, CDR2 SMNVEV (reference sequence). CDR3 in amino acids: CASSSQGGYNSPLHF. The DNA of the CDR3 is TGTGCCAGCAGTTCCCAAGGGGGCTATAATTCACCCCTCCACTTT.

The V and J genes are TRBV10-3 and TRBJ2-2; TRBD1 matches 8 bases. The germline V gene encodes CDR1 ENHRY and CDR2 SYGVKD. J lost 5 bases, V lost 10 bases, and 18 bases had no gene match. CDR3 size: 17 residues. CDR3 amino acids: CATTGAGGALGTGELFF. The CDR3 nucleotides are TGTGCCACTACAGGGGCAGGGGGCGCGCTGGGTACCGGGGAGCTGTTTTTT.

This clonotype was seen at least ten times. The CDR3 sequence is CASSRNRDGRYNSPLHF. The CDR3 nucleotides are TGTGCCAGCAGCCGAAATCGGGACGGACGCTATAATTCACCCCTCCACTTT. This sequence joins TRBV6-2 or TRBV6-3 and TRBJ1-6; a possible D gene is TRBD1 (5 bases). Germline V gene sequence: CDR1 MNHEY, CDR2 SVGEGT. V dropped 6 bases and J dropped 3 bases, with 18 bases sitting between them. There are 17 residues in the CDR3.

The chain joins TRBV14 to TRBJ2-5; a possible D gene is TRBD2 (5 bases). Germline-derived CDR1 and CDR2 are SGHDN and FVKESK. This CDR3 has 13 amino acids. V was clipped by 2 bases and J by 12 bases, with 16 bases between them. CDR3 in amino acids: CASSQFVARVEYF. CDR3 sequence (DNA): TGTGCCAGCAGCCAATTCGTAGCGAGAGTGGAGTACTTC.

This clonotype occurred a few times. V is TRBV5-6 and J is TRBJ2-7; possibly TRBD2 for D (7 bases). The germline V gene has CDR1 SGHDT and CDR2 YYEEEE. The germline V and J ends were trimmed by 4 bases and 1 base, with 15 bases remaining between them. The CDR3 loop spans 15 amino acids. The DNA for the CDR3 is TGTGCCAGCAGCCAGGTCGGGGGGCCTTCCTACGAGCAGTACGTC. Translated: CASSQVGGPSYEQYV.

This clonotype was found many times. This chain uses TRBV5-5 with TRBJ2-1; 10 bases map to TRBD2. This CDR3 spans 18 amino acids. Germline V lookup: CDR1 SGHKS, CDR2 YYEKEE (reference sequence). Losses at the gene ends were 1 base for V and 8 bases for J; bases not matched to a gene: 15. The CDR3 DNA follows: TGTGCCAGCAGCTTGAATGGGTGGACTAGCGGTCCCTGGGATGAGCAGTTCTTC. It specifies CASSLNGWTSGPWDEQFF.

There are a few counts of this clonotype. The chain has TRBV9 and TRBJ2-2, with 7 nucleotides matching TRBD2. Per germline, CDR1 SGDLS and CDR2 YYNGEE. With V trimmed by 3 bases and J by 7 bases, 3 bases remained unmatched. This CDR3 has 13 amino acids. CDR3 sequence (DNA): TGTGCCAGCAGCGGACTAGCTGGCGGGGAGCTGTTTTTT. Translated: CASSGLAGGELFF.

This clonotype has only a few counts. The CDR3 coding sequence is TGCAGTGCTAGGCCGGGACCGAGCTACGAGCAGTACTTC. Protein product: CSARPGPSYEQYF. The gene calls are TRBV20-1 and TRBJ2-7; D possibly uses TRBD1 or TRBD2 (5 bases each). V was pared by 3 bases and J by 3 bases, with 12 bases between. The length of the CDR3 is 13 residues. Germline V gene lookup returns CDR1 DFQATT and CDR2 SNEGSKA (reference sequence).

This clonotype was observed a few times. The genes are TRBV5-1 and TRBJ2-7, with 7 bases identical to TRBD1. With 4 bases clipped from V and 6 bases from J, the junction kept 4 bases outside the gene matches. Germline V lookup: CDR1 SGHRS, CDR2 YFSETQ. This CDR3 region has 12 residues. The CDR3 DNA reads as TGCGCCAGCAGCCGACAGGGTCCCGAGCAGTACTTC. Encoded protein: CASSRQGPEQYF. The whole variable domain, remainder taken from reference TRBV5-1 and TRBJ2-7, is KAGVTQTPRYLIKTRGQQVTLSCSPISGHRSVSWYQQTPGQGLQFLFEYFSETQRNKGNFPGRFSGRQFSNSRSEMNVSTLELGDSALYLCASSRQGPEQYFGPGTRLTVT.

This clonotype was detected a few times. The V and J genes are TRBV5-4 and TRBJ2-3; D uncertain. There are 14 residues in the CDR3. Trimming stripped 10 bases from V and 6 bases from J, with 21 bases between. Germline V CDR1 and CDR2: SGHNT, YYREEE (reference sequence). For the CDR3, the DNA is TGTGCCGGCCACCTAGACGGAAAGGCGGATACGCAGTATTTT. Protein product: CAGHLDGKADTQYF. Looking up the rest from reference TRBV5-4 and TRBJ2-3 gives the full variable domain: ETGVTQSPTHLIKTRGQQVTLRCSSQSGHNTVSWYQQALGQGPQFIFQYYREEENGRGNFPPRFSGLQFPNYSSELNVNALELDDSALYLCAGHLDGKADTQYFGPGTRLTVL.

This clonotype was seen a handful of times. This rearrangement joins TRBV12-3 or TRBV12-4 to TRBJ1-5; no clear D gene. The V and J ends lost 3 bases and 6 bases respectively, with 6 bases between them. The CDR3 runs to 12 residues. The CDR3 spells CASSFLPQPQHF. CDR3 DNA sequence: TGTGCCAGCAGTTTTCTCCCTCAGCCCCAGCATTTT.